The clone carrying this T cell receptor beta chain was seen many times. Antigen: not known. Busulfan-fludarabine conditioning, marrow transplant, and cyclophosphamide on days +3 and +4 were administered. This specimen comes from a study of T cells after posttransplantation cyclophosphamide. Study-wide findings and caveats: Donor CD8+ memory clones often dominated recipient blood repertoires at later times. TRB overlap between skin or GI tissue T cells and blood was limited. After PTCy, TRB diversity resembled that of CNI/methotrexate controls.

The method was immunoSEQ multiplex PCR; TCRdb's version includes in-frame clones alone and lacks a portion of them. Recorded here are 2,000 to 2,500 clones, none singletons. The CDR3 covers 15 residues. V dropped 5 bases and J dropped 3; count of bases not matched to a gene: 10. Germline CDR1 and CDR2: MNHEY and SVGAGI. This chain connects TRBV6-5 to TRBJ2-7, with 7 bases identical to TRBD2. The specimen comprised PBMCs, sampled after an allogeneic stem cell transplant with post-transplant cyclophosphamide. The source of this sequence is a female patient in her 60s who received an allogeneic stem cell transplant from an unrelated donor, was CMV-positive, and had acute GVHD only. These T cells may partly come from the graft donor. The CDR3 DNA is TGTGCCAGCAGTCGGACTCCGGGAGGTTACTACGAGCAGTACTTC. Translating gives CASSRTPGGYYEQYF.